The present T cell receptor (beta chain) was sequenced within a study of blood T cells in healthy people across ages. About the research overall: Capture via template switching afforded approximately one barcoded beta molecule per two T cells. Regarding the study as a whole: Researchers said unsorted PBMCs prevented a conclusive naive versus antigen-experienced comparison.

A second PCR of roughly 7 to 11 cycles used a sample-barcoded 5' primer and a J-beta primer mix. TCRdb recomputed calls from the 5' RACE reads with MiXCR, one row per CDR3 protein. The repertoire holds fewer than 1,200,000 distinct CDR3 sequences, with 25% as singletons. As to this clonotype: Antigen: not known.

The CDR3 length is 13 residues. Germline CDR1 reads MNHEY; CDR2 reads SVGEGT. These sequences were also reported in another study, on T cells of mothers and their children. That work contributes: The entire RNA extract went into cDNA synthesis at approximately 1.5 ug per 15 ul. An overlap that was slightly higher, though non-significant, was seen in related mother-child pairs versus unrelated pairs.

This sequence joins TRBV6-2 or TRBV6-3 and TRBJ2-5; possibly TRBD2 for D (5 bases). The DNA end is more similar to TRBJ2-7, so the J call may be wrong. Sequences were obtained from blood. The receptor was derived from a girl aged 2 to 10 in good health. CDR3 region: CASSYYAEGEQYF. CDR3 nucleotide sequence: TGTGCCAGCAGTTACTACGCAGAGGGCGAGCAGTACTTC.